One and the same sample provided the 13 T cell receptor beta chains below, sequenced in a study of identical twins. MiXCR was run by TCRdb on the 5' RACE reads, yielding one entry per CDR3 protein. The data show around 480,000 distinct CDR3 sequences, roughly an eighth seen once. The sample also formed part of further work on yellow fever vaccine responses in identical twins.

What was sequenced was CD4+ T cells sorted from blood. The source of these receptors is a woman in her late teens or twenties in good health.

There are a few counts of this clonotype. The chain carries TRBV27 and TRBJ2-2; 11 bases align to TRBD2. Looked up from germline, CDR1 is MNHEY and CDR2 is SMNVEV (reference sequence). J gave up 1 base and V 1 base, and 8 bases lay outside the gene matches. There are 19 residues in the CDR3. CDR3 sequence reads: CASSLYYSGGVLNTGELFF. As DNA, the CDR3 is TGTGCCAGCAGTTTATATTATAGCGGGGGGGTGTTGAACACCGGGGAGCTGTTTTTT.

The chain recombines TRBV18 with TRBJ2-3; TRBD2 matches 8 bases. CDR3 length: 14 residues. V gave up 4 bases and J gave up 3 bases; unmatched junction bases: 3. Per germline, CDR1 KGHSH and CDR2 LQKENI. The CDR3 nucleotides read TGTGCCAGCTCACAAACTAGCGGTACAGATACGCAGTATTTT. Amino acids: CASSQTSGTDTQYF.

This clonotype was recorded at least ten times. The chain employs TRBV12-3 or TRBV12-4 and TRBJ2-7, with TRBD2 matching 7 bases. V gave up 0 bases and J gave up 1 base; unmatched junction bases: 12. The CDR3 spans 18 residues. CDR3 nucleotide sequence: TGTGCCAGCAGTTTAGCGCATGGCGGGGGAGAGAAATCCTACGAGCAGTACTTC. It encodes CASSLAHGGGEKSYEQYF.

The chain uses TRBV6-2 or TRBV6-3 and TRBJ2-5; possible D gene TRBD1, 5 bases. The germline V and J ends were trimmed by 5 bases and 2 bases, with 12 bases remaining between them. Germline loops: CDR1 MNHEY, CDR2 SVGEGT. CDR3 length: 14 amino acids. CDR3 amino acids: CASSKRGKQETQYF. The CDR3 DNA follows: TGTGCCAGCAGTAAAAGGGGAAAACAAGAGACCCAGTACTTC.

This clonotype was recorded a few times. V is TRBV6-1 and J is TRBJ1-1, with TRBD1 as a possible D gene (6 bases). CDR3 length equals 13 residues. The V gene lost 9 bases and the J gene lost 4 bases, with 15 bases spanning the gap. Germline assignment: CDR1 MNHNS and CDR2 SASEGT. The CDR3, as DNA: TGTGCCAGTAGCAGGGGCGTCGGCACTGAAGCTTTCTTT. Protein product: CASSRGVGTEAFF.

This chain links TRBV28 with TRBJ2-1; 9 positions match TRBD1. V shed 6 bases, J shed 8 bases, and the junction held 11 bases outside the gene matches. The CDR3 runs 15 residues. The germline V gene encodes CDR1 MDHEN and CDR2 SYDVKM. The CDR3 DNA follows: TGTGCCAGCAGCCGGAGGGACAGGGATGGGGATGAGCAGTTCTTC. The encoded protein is CASSRRDRDGDEQFF.

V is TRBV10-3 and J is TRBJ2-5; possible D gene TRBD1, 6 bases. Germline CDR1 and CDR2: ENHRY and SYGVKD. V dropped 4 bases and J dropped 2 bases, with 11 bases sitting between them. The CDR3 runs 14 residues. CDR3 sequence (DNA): TGTGCCATCAGTGTGGGGGCAGGTCAAGAGACCCAGTACTTC. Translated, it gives CAISVGAGQETQYF.

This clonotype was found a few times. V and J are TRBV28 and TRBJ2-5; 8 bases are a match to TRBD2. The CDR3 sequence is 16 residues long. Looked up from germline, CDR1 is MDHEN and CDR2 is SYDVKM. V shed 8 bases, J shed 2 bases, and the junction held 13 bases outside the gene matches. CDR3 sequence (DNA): TGTGCCAGCTCCATGGGGCTAGCGGGCCCGCAAGAGACCCAGTACTTC. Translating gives CASSMGLAGPQETQYF. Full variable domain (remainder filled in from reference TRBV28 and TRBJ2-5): DVKVTQSSRYLVKRTGEKVFLECVQDMDHENMFWYRQDPGLGLRLIYFSYDVKMKEKGDIPEGYSVSREKKERFSLILESASTNQTSMYLCASSMGLAGPQETQYFGPGTRLLVL.

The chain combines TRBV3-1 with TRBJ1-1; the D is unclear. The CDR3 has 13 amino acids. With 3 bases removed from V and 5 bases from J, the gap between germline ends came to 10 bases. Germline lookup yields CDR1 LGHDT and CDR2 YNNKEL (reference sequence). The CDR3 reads CASSQVYNTEAFF. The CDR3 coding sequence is TGTGCCAGCAGCCAGGTATATAATACTGAAGCTTTCTTT.

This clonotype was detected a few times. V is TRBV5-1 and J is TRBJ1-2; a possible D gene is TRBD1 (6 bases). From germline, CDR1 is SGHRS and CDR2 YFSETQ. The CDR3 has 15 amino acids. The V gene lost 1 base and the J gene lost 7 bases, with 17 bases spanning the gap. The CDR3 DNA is TGCGCCAGCAGCTTGCTTGGCAGGGGAGAAAGTGGCTACACCTTC. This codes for CASSLLGRGESGYTF.

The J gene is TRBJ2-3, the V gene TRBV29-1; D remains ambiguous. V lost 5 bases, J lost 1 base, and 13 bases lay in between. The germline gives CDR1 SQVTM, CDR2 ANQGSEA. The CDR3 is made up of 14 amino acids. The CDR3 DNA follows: TGCAGCGTTTTAAGACCCCAAGGCACAGATACGCAGTATTTT. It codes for CSVLRPQGTDTQYF.

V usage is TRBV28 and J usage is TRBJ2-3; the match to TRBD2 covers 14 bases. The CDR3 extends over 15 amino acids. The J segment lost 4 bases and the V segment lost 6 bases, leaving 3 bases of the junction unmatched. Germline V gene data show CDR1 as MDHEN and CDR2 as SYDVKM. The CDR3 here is CASSRLAGGADTQYF. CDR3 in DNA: TGTGCCAGCAGCCGACTAGCGGGAGGGGCAGATACGCAGTATTTT.

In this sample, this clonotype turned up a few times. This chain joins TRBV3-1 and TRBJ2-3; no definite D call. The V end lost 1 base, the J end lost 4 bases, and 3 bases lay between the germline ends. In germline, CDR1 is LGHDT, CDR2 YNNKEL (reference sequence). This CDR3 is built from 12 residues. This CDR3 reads CASSQGSDTQYF. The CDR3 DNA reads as TGTGCCAGCAGCCAAGGATCAGATACGCAGTATTTT.